This T cell receptor beta chain derives from a study of CD8+CD57+ T cells in acquired aplastic anemia. About the research overall: On average, sorted CD4+ and CD8+ cells gave 3.2 ug of DNA.

This CDR3 has 14 residues. From germline, CDR1 is LNHNV and CDR2 YYDKDF (reference sequence). V lost 3 bases, J lost 8 bases, and 13 bases lay in between. The authors sequenced patients whose flow cytometry had shown CD8+CD57+ cell expansion. TCR beta VDJ combinations and CDR3 sequences were profiled from genomic DNA. TCRdb passed the reads through MiXCR, listing each CDR3 protein once. Of 200,000 to 250,000 distinct CDR3 sequences listed, 65% were seen once; the top ten hold roughly 53%. Comments on this clonotype: Its cognate antigen is unknown.

Broader study findings: Patients and controls shared 25 to 30 CD8+ CDR3 sequences.

The clonotype comes from a human donor with aplastic anemia. The chain uses TRBV15 and TRBJ1-4, with D unresolved. The sample comprised sorted CD4+, CD8+, or CD8+CD57+ T cells (not recorded which) from PBMCs. CDR3 DNA: TGTGCCACCAGCAGGGTAGCGGGAAAAGAAAAACTGTTTTTT. Its protein is CATSRVAGKEKLFF.